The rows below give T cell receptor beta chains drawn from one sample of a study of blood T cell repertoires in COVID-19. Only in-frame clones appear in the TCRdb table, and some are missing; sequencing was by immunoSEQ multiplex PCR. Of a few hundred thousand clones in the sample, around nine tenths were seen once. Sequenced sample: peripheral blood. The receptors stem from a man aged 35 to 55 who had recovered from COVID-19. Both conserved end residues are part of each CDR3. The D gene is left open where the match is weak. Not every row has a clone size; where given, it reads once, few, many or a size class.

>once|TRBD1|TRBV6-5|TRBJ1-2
TGTGCCAGCAGTTTGACAGGGTTCAACTATGGCTACACCTTC
CASSLTGFNYGYTF
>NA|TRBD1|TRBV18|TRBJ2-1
TGTGCCAGCTCAGGGACAGGTGGTAGCTCCTACAATGAGCAGTTCTTC
CASSGTGGSSYNEQFF
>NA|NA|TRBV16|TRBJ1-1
TGTGCCAGCAGCCAATATCAGGGTATGAACACTGAAGCTTTCTTT
CASSQYQGMNTEAFF
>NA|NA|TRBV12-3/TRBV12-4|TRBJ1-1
TGTGCCAGCAGTTTGAAACAGAACACTGAAGCTTTCTTT
CASSLKQNTEAFF
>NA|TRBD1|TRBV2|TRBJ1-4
TGTGCCAGCAGTTCCAGGGGGCGCTATGAAAAACTGTTTTTT
CASSSRGRYEKLFF
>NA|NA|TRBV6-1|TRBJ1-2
TGTGCCAGCAGTGAGCCACCGACAGAGAACTATGGCTACACCTTC
CASSEPPTENYGYTF
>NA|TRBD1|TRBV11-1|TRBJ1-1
TGTGCCAGCAGCGCACTGGACAGGTCTATCGCTGAAGCTTTCTTT
CASSALDRSIAEAFF
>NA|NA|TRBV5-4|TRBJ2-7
TGTGCCAGCAGCTTGAGCGCGCCGATCCCCTACGAGCAGTACTTC
CASSLSAPIPYEQYF
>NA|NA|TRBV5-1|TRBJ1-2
TGCGCCAGCAGCTTGTCGGTGGATTCGGGCTATGGCTACACCTTC
CASSLSVDSGYGYTF
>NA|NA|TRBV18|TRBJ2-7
TGTGCCAGCTCACGAGACAGAGTCAACTCCTACGAGCAGTACTTC
CASSRDRVNSYEQYF
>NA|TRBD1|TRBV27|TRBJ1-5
TGTGCCAGCAGTTTATGGACAGGGGGCAATCAGCCCCAGCATTTT
CASSLWTGGNQPQHF
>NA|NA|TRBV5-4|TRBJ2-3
TGTGCCAGCAGCTCCGACCTCCTAGCGTTACCCACAGATACGCAGTATTTT
CASSSDLLALPTDTQYF
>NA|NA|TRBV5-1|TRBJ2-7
TGCGCCAGCAGCTTGAGTCCATTGCTACGGTACGAGCAGTACTTC
CASSLSPLLRYEQYF
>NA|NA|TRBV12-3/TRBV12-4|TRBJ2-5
TGTGCCAGCAGGGCGGGGGCGGAGACCCAGTACTTC
CASRAGAETQYF
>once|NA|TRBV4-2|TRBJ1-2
TGTGCCAGCAGCCAAGATGAGGGCCGACGGAACCCCTATGGCTACACCTTC
CASSQDEGRRNPYGYTF
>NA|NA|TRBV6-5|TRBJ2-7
TGTGCCACCTCAACTTCCCCTGCCTACGAGCAGTACTTC
CATSTSPAYEQYF
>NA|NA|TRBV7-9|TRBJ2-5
TGTGCCAGCAGCTATCCAACAGGGAGGGGAGAGACCCAGTACTTC
CASSYPTGRGETQYF
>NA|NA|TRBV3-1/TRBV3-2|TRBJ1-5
TGTGCCAGCAGCCTTACGGGGGGGATCAATCAGCCCCAGCATTTT
CASSLTGGINQPQHF
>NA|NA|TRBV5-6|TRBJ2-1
TGTGCCAGCAGCCTAGGGGGTTCCGAGTTCTTC
CASSLGGSEFF
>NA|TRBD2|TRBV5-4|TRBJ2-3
TGTGCCAGCAGCCTGAGACTAGCCGATACGCAGTATTTT
CASSLRLADTQYF
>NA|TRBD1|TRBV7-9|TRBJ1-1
TGTGCCAGCACCCTATCACAGGGGCGGAACACTGAAGCTTTCTTT
CASTLSQGRNTEAFF
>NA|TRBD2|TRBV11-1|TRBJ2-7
TGTGCCAGCAGCCGTACGGCGGGAGGCGACTACGAGCAGTACTTC
CASSRTAGGDYEQYF
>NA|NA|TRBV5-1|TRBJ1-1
TGCGCCAGCAGCAGGGGGGGTTACGACACTGAAGCTTTCTTT
CASSRGGYDTEAFF
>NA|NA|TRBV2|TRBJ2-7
TGTGCCAGCAGTGCAGGGGCCTACGAGCAGTACTTC
CASSAGAYEQYF
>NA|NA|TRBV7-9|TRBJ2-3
TGTGCCAGCAGCCAGGGTAGGGATACGCAGTATTTT
CASSQGRDTQYF
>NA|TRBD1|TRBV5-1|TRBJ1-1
TGCGCCAGCAGCACGGGACAGGGACCATACAGTGAAGCTTTCTTT
CASSTGQGPYSEAFF
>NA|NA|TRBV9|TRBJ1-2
TGTGCCAGCAGCGTAGCTCAGGGAGGTGGCTACACCTTC
CASSVAQGGGYTF
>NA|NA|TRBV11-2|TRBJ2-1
TGTGCCAGCAGCTTATCTCGCAATGAGCAGTTCTTC
CASSLSRNEQFF
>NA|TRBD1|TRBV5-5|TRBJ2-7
TGTGCCAGCAGGGTCCCGGGACAGGGATACGAGCAGTACTTC
CASRVPGQGYEQYF
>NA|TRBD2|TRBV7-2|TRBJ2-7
TGTGCCAGCAGCGAAAGCGGGAGGGCCTCCTACGAGCAGTACTTC
CASSESGRASYEQYF
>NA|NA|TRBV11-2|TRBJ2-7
TGTGCCAGCAGCTTAGAGAGGAGTGATTCGTACGAGCAGTACTTC
CASSLERSDSYEQYF
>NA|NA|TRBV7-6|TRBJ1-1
TGTGCCAGCAGCTTCCGGGGTCGGCGTAACGAAACCTATGAAGCTTTCTTT
CASSFRGRRNETYEAFF
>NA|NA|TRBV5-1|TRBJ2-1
TGCGCCAGCAGCTTGGCGGTAGGGAGCTCCTACAATGAGCAGTTCTTC
CASSLAVGSSYNEQFF
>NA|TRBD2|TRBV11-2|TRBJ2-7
TGTGCCAGCAGCTTGTGGACTAGCGGGGGGGTACCCTACGAGCAGTACTTC
CASSLWTSGGVPYEQYF
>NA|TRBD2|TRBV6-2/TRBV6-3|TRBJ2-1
TGTGCCAGCAGTTACCGAATTAGCGGGGGTGGGAATGAGCAGTTCTTC
CASSYRISGGGNEQFF
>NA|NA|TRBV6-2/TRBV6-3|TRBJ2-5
TGTGCCAGCAGTCACAATGACAAGTTTAAAGAGACCCAGTACTTC
CASSHNDKFKETQYF
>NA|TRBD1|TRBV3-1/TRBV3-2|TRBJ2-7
TGTGCCAGCAGTATAGGACAGGGGTCCTACGAGCAGTACTTC
CASSIGQGSYEQYF
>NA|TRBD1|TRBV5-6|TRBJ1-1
TGTGCCAGCAGCCCGGGACAGGGGTTCGGCACTGAAGCTTTCTTT
CASSPGQGFGTEAFF
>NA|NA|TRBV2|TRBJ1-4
TGTGCCACCCGGGGAGACGGTACTAATGAAAAACTGTTTTTT
CATRGDGTNEKLFF
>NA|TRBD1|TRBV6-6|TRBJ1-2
TGTGCCAGCAGCTGGAAATTAACCGGGACAGGGGGCGCCGACTATGGCTACACCTTC
CASSWKLTGTGGADYGYTF
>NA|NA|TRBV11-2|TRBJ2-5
TGTGCCAGCAGCTTAGACCTGGGACTGCAAGAGACCCAGTACTTC
CASSLDLGLQETQYF
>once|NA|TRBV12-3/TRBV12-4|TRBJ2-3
TGTGCCAGCAGCCTAATCCTTCCAGATACGCAGTATTTT
CASSLILPDTQYF
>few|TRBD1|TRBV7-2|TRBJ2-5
TGTGCCAGCAGCCCCCGGACAGGGGGAGAGACCCAGTACTTC
CASSPRTGGETQYF
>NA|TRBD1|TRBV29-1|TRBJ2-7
TGCAGCGTGAAGTCCGGGACAGGGGTTACCTACGAGCAGTACTTC
CSVKSGTGVTYEQYF
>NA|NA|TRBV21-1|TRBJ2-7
TGTGCCAGCAGCAAAGAACGGGACACAGTATCTTACGAGCAGTACTTC
CASSKERDTVSYEQYF
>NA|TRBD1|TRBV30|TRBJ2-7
TGTGCCTGGAGTGGTACACAGGGGGCCCACGAGCAGTACTTC
CAWSGTQGAHEQYF
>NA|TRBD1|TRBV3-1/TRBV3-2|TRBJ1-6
TGTGCCAGCCGCCGAGACAGGGGTTCACCCCTCCACTTT
CASRRDRGSPLHF
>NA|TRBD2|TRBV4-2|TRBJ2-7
TGTGCCAGCAGCCAAGGTAGAGGGGGAGCGGGAGATGTCGAGCAGTACTTC
CASSQGRGGAGDVEQYF
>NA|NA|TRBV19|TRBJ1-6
TGTGCCAGTAGTATACAGGGTAGTAATTCACCCCTCCACTTT
CASSIQGSNSPLHF
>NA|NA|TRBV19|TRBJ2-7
TGTGCCAGCCGCGCACGGACTCCTCCGGGCCACGAGCAGTACTTC
CASRARTPPGHEQYF
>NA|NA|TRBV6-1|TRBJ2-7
TGTGCCAGCAGTGAGGGAGGGGGGTACTTC
CASSEGGGYF
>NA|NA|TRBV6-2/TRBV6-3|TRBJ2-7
TGTGCCAGCAGTTGGAGTCAATATAAAGGAGCCTACGAGCAGTACTTC
CASSWSQYKGAYEQYF
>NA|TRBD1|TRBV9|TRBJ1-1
TGTGCCAGCGGAACCTTACAGGGGATGAACACTGAAGCTTTCTTT
CASGTLQGMNTEAFF
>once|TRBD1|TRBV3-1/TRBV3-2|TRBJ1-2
TGTGCCAGCAGCCCACCCGGGACAGGGGGGTATGGCTACACCTTC
CASSPPGTGGYGYTF